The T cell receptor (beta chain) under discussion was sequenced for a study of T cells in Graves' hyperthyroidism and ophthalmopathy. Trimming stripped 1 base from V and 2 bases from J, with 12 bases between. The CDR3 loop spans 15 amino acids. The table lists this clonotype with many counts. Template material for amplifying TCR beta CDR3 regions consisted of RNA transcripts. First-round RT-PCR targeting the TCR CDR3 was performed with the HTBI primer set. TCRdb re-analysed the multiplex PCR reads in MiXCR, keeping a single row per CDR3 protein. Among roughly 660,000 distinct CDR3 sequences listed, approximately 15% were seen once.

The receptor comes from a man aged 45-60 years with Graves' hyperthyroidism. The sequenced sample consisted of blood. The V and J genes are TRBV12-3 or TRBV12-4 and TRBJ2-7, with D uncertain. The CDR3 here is CASSLVPQAPYEQYF. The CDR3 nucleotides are TGTGCCAGCAGTTTAGTCCCCCAAGCACCCTACGAGCAGTACTTC.